The rows below give T cell receptor beta chains drawn from one sample of a study of cytomegalovirus exposure and HLA in healthy donors. The repertoire was sequenced with immunoSEQ multiplex PCR; TCRdb's copy has only in-frame clones and lacks some. The sample includes some 130,000 clones, almost 85% seen only once; the top ten take 25% to 30%. Sequencing was done on a sample of PBMCs. The source is a young man in good health and CMV-seropositive. Each CDR3 is given with its conserved first and last residue. Each record gives: V gene, J gene, CDR3 protein.

V gene: TRBV4-1; J gene: TRBJ2-1; CDR3 protein: CASSQTRLGGYNEQFF
V gene: TRBV11-3; J gene: TRBJ2-1; CDR3 protein: CASSSGLAGVEEQFF
V gene: TRBV2; J gene: TRBJ2-5; CDR3 protein: CASSEGRETQYF
V gene: TRBV9; J gene: TRBJ2-1; CDR3 protein: CASSVAGGQSYNEQFF
V gene: TRBV6-5; J gene: TRBJ1-3; CDR3 protein: CASRPPGERNTIYF
V gene: TRBV18; J gene: TRBJ1-1; CDR3 protein: CASSLMGATTEAFF
V gene: TRBV15; J gene: TRBJ2-2; CDR3 protein: CATNSGGPNTGELFF
V gene: TRBV7-2; J gene: TRBJ2-1; CDR3 protein: CASRPTQTRANEQFF
V gene: TRBV5-1; J gene: TRBJ2-7; CDR3 protein: CASSGEPGGEQYF
V gene: TRBV18; J gene: TRBJ1-1; CDR3 protein: CASSPTDPSMNTEAFF
V gene: TRBV27; J gene: TRBJ1-2; CDR3 protein: CASSPLTGTGAGGYTF
V gene: TRBV30; J gene: TRBJ1-2; CDR3 protein: CAWSKDSLYGYTF
V gene: TRBV5-1; J gene: TRBJ1-2; CDR3 protein: CASSPRGGEGDGYTF
V gene: TRBV5-1; J gene: TRBJ1-1; CDR3 protein: CASSLEGGVGTEAFF
V gene: TRBV10-3; J gene: TRBJ1-2; CDR3 protein: CAISEQAGQGGVAF
V gene: TRBV11-2; J gene: TRBJ2-5; CDR3 protein: CASSLSGTETETQYF
V gene: TRBV30; J gene: TRBJ2-5; CDR3 protein: CAWRRPQVETQYF
V gene: TRBV9; J gene: TRBJ2-5; CDR3 protein: CASSVGEARKGETQYF
V gene: TRBV21-1; J gene: TRBJ1-2; CDR3 protein: CASSNHRQGWDGYTF
V gene: TRBV6-5; J gene: TRBJ1-1; CDR3 protein: CASSYSWDSRNTEAFF
V gene: TRBV6-5; J gene: TRBJ2-7; CDR3 protein: CASSSLGTTYEQYF
V gene: TRBV29-1; J gene: TRBJ1-1; CDR3 protein: CSVDRGTIKEAFF
V gene: TRBV7-3; J gene: TRBJ1-1; CDR3 protein: CASSFGQGVAFF
V gene: TRBV30; J gene: TRBJ2-3; CDR3 protein: CACSPGTYTDTQYF
V gene: TRBV7-9; J gene: TRBJ2-7; CDR3 protein: CASSLGQYEQYF
V gene: TRBV7-2; J gene: TRBJ1-1; CDR3 protein: CASSFARNTEAFF